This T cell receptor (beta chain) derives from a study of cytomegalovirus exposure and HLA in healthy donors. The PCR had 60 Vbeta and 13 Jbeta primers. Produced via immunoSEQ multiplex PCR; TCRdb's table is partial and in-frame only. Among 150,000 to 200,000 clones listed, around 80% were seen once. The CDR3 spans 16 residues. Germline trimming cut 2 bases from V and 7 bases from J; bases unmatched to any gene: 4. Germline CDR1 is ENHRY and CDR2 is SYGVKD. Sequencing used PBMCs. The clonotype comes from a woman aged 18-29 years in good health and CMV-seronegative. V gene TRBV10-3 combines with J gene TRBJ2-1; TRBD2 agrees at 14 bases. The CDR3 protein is CAISERGLAGANEQFF. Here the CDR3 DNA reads TGTGCCATCAGTGAGAGGGGACTAGCGGGGGCTAATGAGCAGTTCTTC.